The 9 T cell receptor beta chains below were found in one sample sequenced in a study of cytomegalovirus exposure and HLA in healthy donors. Clones were sequenced by immunoSEQ multiplex PCR, and TCRdb holds only the in-frame ones, with some missing. The data show approximately 270,000 clones, 90% seen once. Sequences were obtained from PBMCs. The receptors originated from a woman in her late teens or twenties in good health and CMV-seronegative.

The rearrangement joins TRBV5-1 to TRBJ2-2; 8 nucleotides line up with TRBD1. Germline lookup yields CDR1 SGHRS and CDR2 YFSETQ. Trimming removed 2 bases from V and 6 bases from J; junction bases left unmatched: 6. The CDR3 length is 15 residues. CDR3: CASSFQGAFAGELFF. DNA of the CDR3: TGCGCCAGCAGCTTCCAGGGGGCCTTTGCCGGGGAGCTGTTTTTT.

V usage is TRBV19 and J usage is TRBJ1-6, with D possibly matching TRBD1 (6 bases). Germline-derived CDR1 and CDR2 are LNHDA and SQIVND (reference sequence). This CDR3 spans 13 amino acids. V lost 4 bases, J lost 7 bases, and 8 bases lay in between. The CDR3 coding sequence is TGTGCCAGTAGTACGACAGGAAATTCACCCCTCCACTTT. Protein sequence: CASSTTGNSPLHF.

The rearrangement uses TRBV9 and TRBJ2-1; TRBD2 might be the D (6 bases). The CDR3 covers 16 residues. Germline CDR1 reads SGDLS; CDR2 reads YYNGEE. Trimming pared 0 bases from V and 4 bases from J, leaving 14 bases between. The CDR3 spells CASSVVPGTGYNEQFF. DNA for the CDR3: TGTGCCAGCAGCGTAGTCCCCGGGACTGGGTACAATGAGCAGTTCTTC.

The rearrangement joins TRBV11-2 to TRBJ2-1, with 8 positions matching TRBD1. J lost 5 bases, V lost 5 bases, and 5 bases had no gene match. The CDR3 extends over 14 amino acids. CDR1 and CDR2 from the germline V gene are SGHAT and FQNNGV. The CDR3 nucleotides read TGTGCCAGCAGCCCCCCGGACAGGGACAATGAGCAGTTCTTC. It translates to CASSPPDRDNEQFF.

This clone was seen once. The chain is built from TRBV5-4 and TRBJ1-2, with TRBD1 as a possible D gene (6 bases). The CDR3 consists of 14 residues. V lost 2 bases, J lost 3 bases, and 11 bases lay in between. The germline gives CDR1 SGHNT, CDR2 YYREEE (reference sequence). The CDR3 DNA sequence: TGTGCCAGCAGCTTAGGGGGATTCGACTATGGCTACACCTTC. The encoded protein is CASSLGGFDYGYTF.

V is TRBV6-5 and J is TRBJ2-5; possible D gene TRBD2, 5 bases. V was shortened by 6 bases and J by 4 bases, with 15 bases between the two germline ends. This CDR3 has 14 residues. Germline V gene data show CDR1 as MNHEY and CDR2 as SVGAGI. CDR3 DNA sequence: TGTGCCAGCAGAGGTGGTCGGGGAGCAGAGACCCAGTACTTC. Translating it yields CASRGGRGAETQYF.

V and J are TRBV4-1 and TRBJ2-2; D is perhaps TRBD1 (6 bases). The germline V and J ends were trimmed by 0 bases and 4 bases, with 6 bases remaining between them. Germline CDR1 is MGHRA and CDR2 is YSYEKL. The CDR3 has 14 residues. The CDR3 protein is CASSQEGGTGELFF. The CDR3 nucleotides are TGCGCCAGCAGCCAAGAAGGGGGCACCGGGGAGCTGTTTTTT.

The chain recombines TRBV5-4 with TRBJ2-5, with 8 positions matching TRBD1. The CDR3 has 15 amino acids. Trimming removed 2 bases from V and 1 base from J; junction bases left unmatched: 4. The germline V gene has CDR1 SGHNT and CDR2 YYREEE (reference sequence). The CDR3 sequence is CASSFQGAIQETQYF. CDR3 in DNA: TGTGCCAGCAGCTTCCAGGGGGCGATCCAAGAGACCCAGTACTTC.

This clone occurred a few times. The CDR3 here is CASSVYGVSYEQYV. CDR3 nucleotides: TGTGCCAGCAGTGTTTACGGGGTGTCCTACGAGCAGTACGTC. The chain recombines TRBV6-1 with TRBJ2-7; TRBD2 is a possible D gene (5 bases). This CDR3 has 14 amino acids. Looked up from germline, CDR1 is MNHNS and CDR2 is SASEGT. V lost 4 bases and J lost 1, with 11 bases in between.